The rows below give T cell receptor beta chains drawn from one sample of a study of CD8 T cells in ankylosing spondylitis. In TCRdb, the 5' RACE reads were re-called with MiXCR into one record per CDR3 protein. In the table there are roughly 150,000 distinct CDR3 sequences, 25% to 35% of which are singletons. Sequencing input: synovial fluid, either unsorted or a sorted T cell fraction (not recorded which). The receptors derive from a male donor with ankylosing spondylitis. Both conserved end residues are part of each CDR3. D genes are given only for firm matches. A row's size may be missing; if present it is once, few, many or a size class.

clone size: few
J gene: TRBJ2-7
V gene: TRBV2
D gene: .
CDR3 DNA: TGTGCCAGCAGTGGGATTCCCCTCTCCTACGAGCAGTACTTC
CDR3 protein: CASSGIPLSYEQYF

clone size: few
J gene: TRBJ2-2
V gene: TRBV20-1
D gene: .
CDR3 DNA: TGCAGTGCTAGGAAAGGGGCAGGCTGGAACACCGGGGAGCTGTTTTTT
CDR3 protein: CSARKGAGWNTGELFF

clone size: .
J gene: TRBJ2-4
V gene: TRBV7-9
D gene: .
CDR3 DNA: TGTGCCAGCAGCTTAGCGCCGGAAGACAAAAACATTCAGTACTTC
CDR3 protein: CASSLAPEDKNIQYF

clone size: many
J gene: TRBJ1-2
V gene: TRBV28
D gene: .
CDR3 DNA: TGTGCCAGCAGTTTGAGTCAAGTCTATGGCTACACCTTC
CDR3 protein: CASSLSQVYGYTF

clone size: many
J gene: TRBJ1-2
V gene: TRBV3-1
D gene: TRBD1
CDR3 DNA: TGTGCCAGCAGCCCCCGGGACAGGGGGCATGGCTACACCTTC
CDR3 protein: CASSPRDRGHGYTF

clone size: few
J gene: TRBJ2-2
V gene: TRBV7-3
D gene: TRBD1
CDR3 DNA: TGTGCCAGCAGCTTAGAGGGGGCTTCCGGGGAGCTGTTTTTT
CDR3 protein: CASSLEGASGELFF

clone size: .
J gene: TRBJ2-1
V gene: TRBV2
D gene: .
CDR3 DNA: TGTGCCAGCAGCGGACTTCCCCTTTACAATGAGCAGTTCTTC
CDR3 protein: CASSGLPLYNEQFF

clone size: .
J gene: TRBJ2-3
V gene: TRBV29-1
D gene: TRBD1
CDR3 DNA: TGCAGCGTTGAAGGGGGGACAGGGTTTGGCACAGATACGCAGTATTTT
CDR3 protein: CSVEGGTGFGTDTQYF

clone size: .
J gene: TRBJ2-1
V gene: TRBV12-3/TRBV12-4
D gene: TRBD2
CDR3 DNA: TGTGCCAGCAGTCCCCTTTGGGGGGGTGAGCAGTTCTTC
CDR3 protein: CASSPLWGGEQFF

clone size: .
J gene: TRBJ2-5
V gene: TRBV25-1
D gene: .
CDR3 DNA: TGTGCCAGCAGTGAAACTTTTACAGGAATACAGACCCAGTACTTC
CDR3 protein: CASSETFTGIQTQYF

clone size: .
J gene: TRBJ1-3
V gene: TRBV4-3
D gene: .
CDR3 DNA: TGCGCCAGCAGCCCGGATCTGGGAAACACCATATATTTT
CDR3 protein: CASSPDLGNTIYF

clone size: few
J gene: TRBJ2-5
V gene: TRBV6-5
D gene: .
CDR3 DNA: TGTGCCAGCAGTTACTCGATCCCGGGAACCCAAGAGACCCAGTACTTC
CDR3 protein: CASSYSIPGTQETQYF

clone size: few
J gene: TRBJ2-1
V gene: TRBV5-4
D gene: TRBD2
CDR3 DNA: TGTGCCAGCAGCCCGCACGGGACTAGCGGGCTCCGGGAGCAGTTCTTC
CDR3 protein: CASSPHGTSGLREQFF

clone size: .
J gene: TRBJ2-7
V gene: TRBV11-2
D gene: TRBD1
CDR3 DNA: TGTGCCAGCAGCTTAGCCGGGACAGGGAGCTACGAGCAGTACTTC
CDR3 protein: CASSLAGTGSYEQYF

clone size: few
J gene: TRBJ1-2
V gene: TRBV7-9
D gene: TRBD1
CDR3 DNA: TGTGCCAGCAGCTTAGACAGGGGGCCTAGTGGCTACACCTTC
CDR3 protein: CASSLDRGPSGYTF

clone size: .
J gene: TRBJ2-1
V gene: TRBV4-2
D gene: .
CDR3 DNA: TGTGCCAGCAGCCAAGTCAAGGGTAATGAGCAGTTCTTC
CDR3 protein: CASSQVKGNEQFF

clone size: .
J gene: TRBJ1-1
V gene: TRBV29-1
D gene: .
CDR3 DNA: TGCAGCGGCATGGACAGCTACACTGAAGCTTTCTTT
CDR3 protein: CSGMDSYTEAFF

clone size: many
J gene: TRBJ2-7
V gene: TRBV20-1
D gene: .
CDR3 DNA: TGCAGTGCTAGAGATTCCGGGACGGTACGTGTCGAGCAGTACTTC
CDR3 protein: CSARDSGTVRVEQYF

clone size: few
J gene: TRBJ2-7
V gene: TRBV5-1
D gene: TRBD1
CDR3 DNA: TGCGCCAGCAGCTCGGGACAGGTCACCTACGAGCAGTACTTC
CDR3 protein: CASSSGQVTYEQYF

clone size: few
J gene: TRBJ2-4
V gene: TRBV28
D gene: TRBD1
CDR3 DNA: TGTGCCAGCAGTTTATTCGAAAGGGACAGGCGAGCCAAAAACATTCAGTACTTC
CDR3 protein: CASSLFERDRRAKNIQYF

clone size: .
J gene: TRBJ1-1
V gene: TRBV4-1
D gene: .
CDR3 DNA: TGCGCCAGCAGCCAAGATTGGCAACAGAACACTGAAGCTTTCTTT
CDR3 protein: CASSQDWQQNTEAFF

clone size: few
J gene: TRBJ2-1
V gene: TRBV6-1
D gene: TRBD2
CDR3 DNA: TGTGCCAGCAGGCGAGGGGGTAGCGGGGCCAATGAGCAGTTCTTC
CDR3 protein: CASRRGGSGANEQFF

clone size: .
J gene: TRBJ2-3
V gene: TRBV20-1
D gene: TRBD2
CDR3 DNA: TGCAGTGCTAGAGATTGGGGGGGACCCACAGATACGCAGTATTTT
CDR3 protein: CSARDWGGPTDTQYF

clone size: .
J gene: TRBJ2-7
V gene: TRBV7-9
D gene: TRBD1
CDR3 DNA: TGTGCCAGCAGCTTAGGGACAGGGGGTGAGCAGTACTTC
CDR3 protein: CASSLGTGGEQYF

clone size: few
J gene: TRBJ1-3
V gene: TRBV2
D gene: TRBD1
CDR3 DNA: TGTGCCAGCAGGGGTCCGGGACAGCGAAGAGACAGGTCTGGAAACACCATATATTTT
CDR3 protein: CASRGPGQRRDRSGNTIYF

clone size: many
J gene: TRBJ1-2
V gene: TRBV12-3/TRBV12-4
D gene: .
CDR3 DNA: TGTGCCAGCAGTTTTGCAGGGGATAACTATGGCTACACCTTC
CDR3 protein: CASSFAGDNYGYTF

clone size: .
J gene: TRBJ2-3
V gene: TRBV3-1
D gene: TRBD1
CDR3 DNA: TGTGCCAGCAGCCCCGGACAGGGGCCTCGTGCAGATACGCAGTATTTT
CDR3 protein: CASSPGQGPRADTQYF

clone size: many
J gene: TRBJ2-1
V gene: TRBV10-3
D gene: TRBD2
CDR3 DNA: TGTGCCATCACACCGGGACTAGACGGGGATGAGCAGTTCTTC
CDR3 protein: CAITPGLDGDEQFF

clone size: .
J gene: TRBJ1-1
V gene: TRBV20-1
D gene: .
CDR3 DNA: TGCAGTGCCATGAGGGGCAGGGGGAACACTGAAGCTTTCTTT
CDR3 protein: CSAMRGRGNTEAFF

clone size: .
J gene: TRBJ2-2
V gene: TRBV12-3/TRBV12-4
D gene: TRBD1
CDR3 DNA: TGTGCCATCTGTACCGCGCCGGGACAGGCAAACACCGGGGAGCTGTTTTTT
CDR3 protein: CAICTAPGQANTGELFF

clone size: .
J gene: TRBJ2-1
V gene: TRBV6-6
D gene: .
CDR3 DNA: TGTGCCAGCAGCCGAGAGAATGAGCAGTTCTTC
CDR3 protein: CASSRENEQFF

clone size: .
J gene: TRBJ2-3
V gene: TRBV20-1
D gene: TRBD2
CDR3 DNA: TGCAGTGCTAGAGACGGCGGGGGGGCAGATACGCAGTATTTT
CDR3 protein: CSARDGGGADTQYF

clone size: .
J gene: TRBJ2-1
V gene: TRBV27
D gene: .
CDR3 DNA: TGTGCCAGCAGTTTACGGGGTACGGATGAGCAGTTCTTC
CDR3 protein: CASSLRGTDEQFF

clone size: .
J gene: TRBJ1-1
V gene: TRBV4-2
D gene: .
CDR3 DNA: TGTGCCAACCTCCAACGGGGCGGGGGGACTGAAGCTTTCTTT
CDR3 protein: CANLQRGGGTEAFF

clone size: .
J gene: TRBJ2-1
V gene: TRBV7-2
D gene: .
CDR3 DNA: TGTGCCAGCAGCCGTAGACGAGAACCCTACAATGAGCAGTTCTTC
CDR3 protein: CASSRRREPYNEQFF

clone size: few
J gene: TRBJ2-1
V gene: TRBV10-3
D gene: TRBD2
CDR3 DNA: TGTGCCATCAGTGGGACTAGCGGGGGGGCCCATGAGCAGTTCTTC
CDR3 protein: CAISGTSGGAHEQFF

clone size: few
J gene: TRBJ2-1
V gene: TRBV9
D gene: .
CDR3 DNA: TGTGCCAGCAGCGTAGAGAGCAGGGGTAGTACGAATGAGCAGTTCTTC
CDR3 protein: CASSVESRGSTNEQFF

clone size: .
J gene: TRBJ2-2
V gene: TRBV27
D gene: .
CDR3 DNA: TGTGCCAGCAGTCCCCAGGGTTCCCACACCGGGGAGCTGTTTTTT
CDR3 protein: CASSPQGSHTGELFF

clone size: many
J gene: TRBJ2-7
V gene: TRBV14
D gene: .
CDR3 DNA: TGTGCCAGCAGCCATGATCAGGGGAGGAACGAGCAGTACTTC
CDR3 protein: CASSHDQGRNEQYF

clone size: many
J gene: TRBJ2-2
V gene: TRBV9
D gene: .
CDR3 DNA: TGTGCCAGCAGCGTAGTAGAATCGGGGGGGGAGCTGTTTTTT
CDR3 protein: CASSVVESGGELFF

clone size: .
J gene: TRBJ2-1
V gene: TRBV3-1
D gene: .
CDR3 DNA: TGTGCCAGCAGCCCCCGGTCGGATGCGGGCCGGTCCTCCTACAATGAGCAGTTCTTC
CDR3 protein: CASSPRSDAGRSSYNEQFF

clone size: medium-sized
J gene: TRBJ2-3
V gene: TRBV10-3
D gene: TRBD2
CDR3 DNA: TGTGCCATCAGTGAAGCGGGGGGCACAGATACGCAGTATTTT
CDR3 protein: CAISEAGGTDTQYF

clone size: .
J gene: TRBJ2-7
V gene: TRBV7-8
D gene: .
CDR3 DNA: TGTGCCAGCAGCTTAGAAACTCGACAATACGAGCAGTACTTC
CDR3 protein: CASSLETRQYEQYF

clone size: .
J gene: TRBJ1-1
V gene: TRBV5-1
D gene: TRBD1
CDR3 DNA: TGCGCCAGCAGTCAAACAGGGGGCAGGGGTGAAGCTTTCTTT
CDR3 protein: CASSQTGGRGEAFF

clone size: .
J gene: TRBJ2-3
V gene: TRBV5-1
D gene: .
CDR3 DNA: TGCGCCAGCAGCTTGGTTGCAGGGGGGGCCCTCCCGTCTTCAGATACGCAGTATTTT
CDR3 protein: CASSLVAGGALPSSDTQYF

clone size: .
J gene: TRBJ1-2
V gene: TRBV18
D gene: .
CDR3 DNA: TGTGCCAGCTCACCACCGAGCGGCTATGGCTACACCTTC
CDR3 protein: CASSPPSGYGYTF

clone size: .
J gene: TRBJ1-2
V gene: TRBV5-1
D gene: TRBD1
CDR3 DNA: TGCGCCAGCAGCCCCTTCTACAGGGGCTCGGGAGGCTACACCTTC
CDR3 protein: CASSPFYRGSGGYTF

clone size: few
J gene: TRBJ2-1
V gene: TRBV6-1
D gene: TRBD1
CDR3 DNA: TGTGCCAGCAGTGTCCCGGGACAGGACTACAATGAGCAGTTCTTC
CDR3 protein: CASSVPGQDYNEQFF

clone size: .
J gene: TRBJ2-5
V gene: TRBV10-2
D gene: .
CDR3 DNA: TGCGCCAGCAGTGGTATCCAAGAGACCCAGTACTTC
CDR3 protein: CASSGIQETQYF

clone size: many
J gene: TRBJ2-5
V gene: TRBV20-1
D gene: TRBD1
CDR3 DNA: TGCAGTGCTCGTAACACCGACAGGGGCGAGACCCAGTACTTC
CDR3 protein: CSARNTDRGETQYF

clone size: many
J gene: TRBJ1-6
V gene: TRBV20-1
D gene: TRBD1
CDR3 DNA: TGCAGTGCTAGAGACCCCCTTGGGACAGGGGGCGATTCACCCCTCCACTTT
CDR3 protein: CSARDPLGTGGDSPLHF

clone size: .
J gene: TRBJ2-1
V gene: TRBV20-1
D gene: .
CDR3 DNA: TGCAGTGCTAGCGGACCGAAAAATGAGCAGTTCTTC
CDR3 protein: CSASGPKNEQFF

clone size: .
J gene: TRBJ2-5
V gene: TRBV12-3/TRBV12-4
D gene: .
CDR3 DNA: TGTGCCAGCAGTTTTACGGTAGTTAAAGAGACCCAGTACTTC
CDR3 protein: CASSFTVVKETQYF